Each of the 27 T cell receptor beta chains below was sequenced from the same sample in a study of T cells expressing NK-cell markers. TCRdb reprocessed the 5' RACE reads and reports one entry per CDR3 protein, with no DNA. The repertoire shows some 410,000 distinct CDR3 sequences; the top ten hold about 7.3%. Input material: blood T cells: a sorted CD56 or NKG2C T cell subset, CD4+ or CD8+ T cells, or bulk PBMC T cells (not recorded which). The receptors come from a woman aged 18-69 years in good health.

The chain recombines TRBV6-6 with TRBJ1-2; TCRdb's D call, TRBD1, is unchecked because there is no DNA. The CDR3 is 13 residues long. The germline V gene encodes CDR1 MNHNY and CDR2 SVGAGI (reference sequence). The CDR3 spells CASSPPARDGYTF.

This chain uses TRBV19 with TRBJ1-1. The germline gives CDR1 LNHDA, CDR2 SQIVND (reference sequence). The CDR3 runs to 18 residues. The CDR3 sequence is CASSIEAPPTPYNTEAFF.

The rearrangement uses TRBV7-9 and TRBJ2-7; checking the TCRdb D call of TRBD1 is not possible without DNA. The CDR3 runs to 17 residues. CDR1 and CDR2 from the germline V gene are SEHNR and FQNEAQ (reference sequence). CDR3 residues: CASSLVVSGHNSYEQYF. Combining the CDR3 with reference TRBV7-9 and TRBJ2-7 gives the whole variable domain DTGVSQNPRHKITKRGQNVTFRCDPISEHNRLYWYRQTLGQGPEFLTYFQNEAQLEKSRLLSDRFSAERPKGSFSTLEIQRTEQGDSAMYLCASSLVVSGHNSYEQYFGPGTRLTVT.

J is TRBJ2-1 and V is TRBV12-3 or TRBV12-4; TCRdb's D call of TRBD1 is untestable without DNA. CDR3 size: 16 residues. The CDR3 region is CASSLGGTRRHAEQFF.

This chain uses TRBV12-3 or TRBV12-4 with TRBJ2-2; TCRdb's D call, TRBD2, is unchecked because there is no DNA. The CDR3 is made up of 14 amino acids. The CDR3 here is CASSFWTPAGELFF.

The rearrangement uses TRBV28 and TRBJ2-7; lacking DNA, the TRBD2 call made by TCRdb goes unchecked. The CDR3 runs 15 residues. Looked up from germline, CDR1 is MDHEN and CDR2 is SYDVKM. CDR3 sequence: CASSTLAGGAREQYF.

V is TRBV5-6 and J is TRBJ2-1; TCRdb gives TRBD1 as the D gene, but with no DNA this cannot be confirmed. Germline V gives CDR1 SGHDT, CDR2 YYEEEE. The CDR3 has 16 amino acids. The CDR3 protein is CASTPAPWREYNEQFF.

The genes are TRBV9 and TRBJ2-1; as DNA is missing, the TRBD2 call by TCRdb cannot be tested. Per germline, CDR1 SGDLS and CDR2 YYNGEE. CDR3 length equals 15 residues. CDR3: CASSNTLLATNEQFF.

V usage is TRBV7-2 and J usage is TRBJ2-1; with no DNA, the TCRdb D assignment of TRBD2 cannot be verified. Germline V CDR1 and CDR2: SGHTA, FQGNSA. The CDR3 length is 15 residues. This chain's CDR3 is CASSSGLLTRDEQFF.

CDR3 residues: CASSYVQGARGYTF. The V gene is TRBV6-5, the J gene TRBJ1-2; TCRdb selects TRBD1, and the lack of DNA leaves this call unchecked. The CDR3 totals 14 residues. Germline-derived CDR1 and CDR2 are MNHEY and SVGAGI.

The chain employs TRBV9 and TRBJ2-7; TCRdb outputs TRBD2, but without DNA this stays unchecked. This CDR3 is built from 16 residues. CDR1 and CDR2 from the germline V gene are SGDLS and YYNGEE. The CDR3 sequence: CASSASGGGSPYEQYF.

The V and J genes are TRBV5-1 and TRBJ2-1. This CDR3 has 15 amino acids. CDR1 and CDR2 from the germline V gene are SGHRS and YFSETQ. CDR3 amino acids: CASSLGGSSYNEQFF. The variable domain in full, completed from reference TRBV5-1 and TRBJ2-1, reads KAGVTQTPRYLIKTRGQQVTLSCSPISGHRSVSWYQQTPGQGLQFLFEYFSETQRNKGNFPGRFSGRQFSNSRSEMNVSTLELGDSALYLCASSLGGSSYNEQFFGPGTRLTVL.

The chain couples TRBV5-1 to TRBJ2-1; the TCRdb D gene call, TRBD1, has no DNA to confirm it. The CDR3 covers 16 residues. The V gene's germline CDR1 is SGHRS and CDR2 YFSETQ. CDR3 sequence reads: CASSLGWAGIANEQFF.

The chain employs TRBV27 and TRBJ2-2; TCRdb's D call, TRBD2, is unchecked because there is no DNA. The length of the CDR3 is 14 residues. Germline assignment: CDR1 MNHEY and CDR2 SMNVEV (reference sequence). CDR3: CASSLQGGTGELFF.

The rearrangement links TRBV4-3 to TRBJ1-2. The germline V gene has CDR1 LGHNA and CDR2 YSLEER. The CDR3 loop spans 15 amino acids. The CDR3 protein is CASSQGTAGLYGYTF.

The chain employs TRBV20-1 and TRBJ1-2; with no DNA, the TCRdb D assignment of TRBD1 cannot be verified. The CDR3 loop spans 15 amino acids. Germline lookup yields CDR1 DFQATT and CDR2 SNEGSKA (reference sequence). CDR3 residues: CSASKTGTGLEGYTF.

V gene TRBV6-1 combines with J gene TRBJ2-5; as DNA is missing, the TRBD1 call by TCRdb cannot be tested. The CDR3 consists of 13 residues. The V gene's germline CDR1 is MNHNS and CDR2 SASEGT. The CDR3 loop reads CASTAGGRVTQYF.

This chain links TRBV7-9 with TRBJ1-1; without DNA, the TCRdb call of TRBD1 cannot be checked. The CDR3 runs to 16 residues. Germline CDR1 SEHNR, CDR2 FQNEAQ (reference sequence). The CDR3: CASSLERGQGATEAFF.

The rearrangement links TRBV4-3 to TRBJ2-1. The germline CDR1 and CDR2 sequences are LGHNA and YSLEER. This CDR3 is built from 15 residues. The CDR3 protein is CASSQGSGVYNEQFF.

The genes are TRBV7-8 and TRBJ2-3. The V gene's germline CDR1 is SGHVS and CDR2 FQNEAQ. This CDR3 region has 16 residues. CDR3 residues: CASSLASAAGTDTQYF. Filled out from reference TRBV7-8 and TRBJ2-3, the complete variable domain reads GAGVSQSPRYKVAKRGQDVALRCDPISGHVSLFWYQQALGQGPEFLTYFQNEAQLDKSGLPSDRFFAERPEGSVSTLKIQRTQQEDSAVYLCASSLASAAGTDTQYFGPGTRLTVL.

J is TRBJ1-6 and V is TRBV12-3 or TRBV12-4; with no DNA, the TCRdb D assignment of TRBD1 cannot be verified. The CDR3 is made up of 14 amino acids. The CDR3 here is CASRAGLNVSPLHF.

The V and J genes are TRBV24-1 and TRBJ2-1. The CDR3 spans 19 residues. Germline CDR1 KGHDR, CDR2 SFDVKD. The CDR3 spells CATSDPNPVAASSYNEQFF.

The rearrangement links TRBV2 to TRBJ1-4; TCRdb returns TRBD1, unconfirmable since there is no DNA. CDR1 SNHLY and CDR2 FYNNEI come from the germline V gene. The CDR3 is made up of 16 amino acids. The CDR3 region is CASNRRGVATNEKLFF.

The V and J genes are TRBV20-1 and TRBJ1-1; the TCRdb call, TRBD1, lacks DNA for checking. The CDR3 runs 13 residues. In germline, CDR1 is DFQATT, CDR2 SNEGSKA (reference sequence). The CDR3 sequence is CSTRTGVVTEAFF.

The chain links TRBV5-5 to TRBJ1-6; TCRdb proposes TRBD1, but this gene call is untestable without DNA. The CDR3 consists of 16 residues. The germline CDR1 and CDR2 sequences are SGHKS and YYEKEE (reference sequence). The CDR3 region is CASSLATGSAKSPLHF.

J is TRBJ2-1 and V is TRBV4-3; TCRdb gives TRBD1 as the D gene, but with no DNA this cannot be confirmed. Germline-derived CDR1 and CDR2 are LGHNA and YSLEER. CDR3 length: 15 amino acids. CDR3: CASSHADREYNEQFF.

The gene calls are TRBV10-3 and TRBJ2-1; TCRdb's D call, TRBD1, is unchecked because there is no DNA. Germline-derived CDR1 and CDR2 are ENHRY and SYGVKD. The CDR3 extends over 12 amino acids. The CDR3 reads CAISGAGNEQFF.